This paragraph reports one T cell receptor (beta chain). The antigen is undetermined. The CDR3 spans 14 residues. The J segment lost 1 base and the V segment lost 9 bases, leaving 5 bases of the junction unmatched. Germline V lookup: CDR1 SGHTA, CDR2 FQGTGA. Primers included in the PCR were 60 Vbeta and 13 Jbeta primers. Repertoires were generated with immunoSEQ multiplex PCR, while TCRdb's copy carries only in-frame clones and drops some. The data show about 160,000 clones, with around 76% seen just once and over 1.2% held by the top ten. The data were obtained in a study of cytomegalovirus exposure and HLA in healthy donors. Study-wide results and caveats: In a later analysis, TCR beta V- and J-gene trimming showed a link to a missense DCLRE1C variant. Confirmation was obtained in vitro that three CMV-associated chains are specific for CMV antigens.

Sequenced input: PBMCs. V is TRBV7-3 and J is TRBJ2-2; 7 bases are shared with TRBD1. This clonotype originated in a girl aged 10 to 17 in good health and CMV-seropositive. The CDR3 coding sequence is TGTGCCAGTCGCCGGGACAGGAACACCGGGGAGCTGTTTTTT. It yields the protein CASRRDRNTGELFF.